This paragraph covers one T cell receptor beta chain sequence. Germline V CDR1 and CDR2: SGHAT, FQNNGV. The CDR3 consists of 14 residues. J gave up 4 bases and V 4 bases, and 7 bases lay outside the gene matches. The sample originates from a study of T cells after yellow fever vaccination. The wider study: In the case of low-cell-number fractions, SMART-Seq v4 Ultra Low Input was used for preparation.

One entry per CDR3 protein, called by TCRdb with MiXCR from the 5' RACE reads. The sample carries about 170,000 distinct CDR3 sequences, approximately 10% recorded once. The specimen comprised CD8+ T cells sorted from PBMCs, sampled 15 days after the yellow fever booster vaccination. This clonotype was sampled from a man younger than 35 who received the YFV17D yellow fever vaccine. V gene TRBV11-2 combines with J gene TRBJ2-7, with 7 bases fitting TRBD2. DNA for the CDR3: TGTGCCAGCAGCTCCGGCCTAGCGGCTTACGAGCAGTACGTC. This sequence encodes CASSSGLAAYEQYV.